The T cell receptor beta chain under discussion was sequenced for a study of shared clonotypes between healthy human individuals. Overall study context: A donor's plate count was three for CD4 naive and three for CD4 memory; CD8 naive had two and CD8 memory one.

This clone was found a few times. This sample includes further DNA sequences coding for the same CDR3. The material for each subset, its genomic DNA, was split evenly across several immunoSEQ plates. Libraries were prepared by immunoSEQ multiplex PCR; TCRdb keeps only in-frame clonotypes and omits some of them. Of approximately 2.5 million clones detected, around 90% appear once; the ten largest clones hold roughly 0.13%. What was sequenced was naive CD4+ T cells sorted from blood. Regarding subset: CD45RA+ positively selected. The origin of this receptor is a man in his late teens or twenties in good health.

The CDR3 region is CAISDGGGNQPQHF. As DNA, the CDR3 is TGTGCCATCAGTGATGGGGGGGGCAATCAGCCCCAGCATTTT. The chain has TRBV10-3 and TRBJ1-5; TRBD1 might be the D (5 bases). Germline-derived CDR1 and CDR2 are ENHRY and SYGVKD. Trimming shortened V by 3 bases and J by 2 bases, and 8 bases separated the two germline ends. CDR3 length: 14 amino acids.